The 28 T cell receptor beta chains below come from one sample, sequenced in a study of blood T cell repertoires in COVID-19 (dated by TCRdb to about 2020). Library prep was done by the immunoSEQ multiplex PCR assay. Sourced from immuneACCESS, this table was stored by TCRdb with only in-frame sequences that have V and J called. A share of the clones is absent; for the studies checked, an unresolved V gene accounts for under half, and the remainder has no known explanation. The sample table holds a few hundred thousand clones, of which around 92% were seen once. The ten largest clones capture over 9% of the sample. Sequenced input: PBMCs or T cells enriched from blood (not recorded which). The receptors were gathered from a woman aged 25 to 39 who had recovered from COVID-19.

This chain joins TRBV19 and TRBJ1-4; TRBD1 matches 7 bases. Germline CDR1 LNHDA, CDR2 SQIVND (reference sequence). The CDR3 runs to 14 residues. V lost 6 bases and J lost 4; bases outside the gene matches: 5. This CDR3 reads CASSQGQVNEKLFF. Here the CDR3 DNA reads TGTGCCAGTAGCCAAGGACAGGTTAATGAAAAACTGTTTTTT. Drawing the rest from reference TRBV19 and TRBJ1-4, the complete variable domain is DGGITQSPKYLFRKEGQNVTLSCEQNLNHDAMYWYRQDPGQGLRLIYYSQIVNDFQKGDIAEGYSVSREKKESFPLTVTSAQKNPTAFYLCASSQGQVNEKLFFGSGTQLSVL.

V and J are TRBV29-1 and TRBJ2-2; TRBD1 aligns across 7 bases. V lost 6 bases and J lost 0; bases outside the gene matches: 4. The CDR3 runs 14 residues. The germline gives CDR1 SQVTM, CDR2 ANQGSEA. The CDR3 loop is CSVPGQTNTGELFF. The DNA of the CDR3 is TGCAGCGTGCCGGGACAGACGAACACCGGGGAGCTGTTTTTT.

The chain couples TRBV6-5 to TRBJ1-6; D is unresolved. V was pared by 1 base and J by 7 bases, with 5 bases between. This CDR3 comprises 13 residues. Per the germline V gene, CDR1 is MNHEY and CDR2 is SVGAGI. The CDR3 bases are TGTGCCAGCAGTTACTTGGAGAATTCACCCCTCCACTTT. Amino acid sequence: CASSYLENSPLHF.

The chain is built from TRBV18 and TRBJ1-4; D gene ambiguous. Trimming left V 5 bases short and J 6 bases short, with 7 bases between. Germline V gives CDR1 KGHSH, CDR2 LQKENI. The CDR3 is made up of 12 amino acids. The CDR3 DNA reads as TGTGCCAGCTCAATCGAGGATGAAAAACTGTTTTTT. It codes for CASSIEDEKLFF. Full variable domain (remainder filled in from reference TRBV18 and TRBJ1-4): NAGVMQNPRHLVRRRGQEARLRCSPMKGHSHVYWYRQLPEEGLKFMVYLQKENIIDESGMPKERFSAEFPKEGPSILRIQQVVRGDSAAYFCASSIEDEKLFFGSGTQLSVL.

This chain joins TRBV19 and TRBJ1-3, with 8 bases identical to TRBD1. The CDR3 runs 15 residues. Germline values: CDR1 LNHDA, CDR2 SQIVND (reference sequence). Losses at the gene ends were 3 bases for V and 7 bases for J; bases not matched to a gene: 8. CDR3 sequence (DNA): TGTGCCAGTAGTATTGGACAGGGAGGCTGGAACACCATATATTTT. This gives the protein CASSIGQGGWNTIYF.

This clone was seen more than once but under ten times. The genes are TRBV4-1 and TRBJ1-2, with a possible D match to TRBD1 (6 bases). Germline CDR1 is MGHRA and CDR2 is YSYEKL. Deletions cut 2 bases from V and 5 bases from J, with 15 bases between. The CDR3 contains 15 residues. The CDR3 is CASSQPGTSLYGYTF. CDR3 bases: TGCGCCAGCAGCCAACCCGGGACATCCTTGTATGGCTACACCTTC.

This rearrangement joins TRBV20-1 to TRBJ2-1; 13 nucleotides match TRBD2. This CDR3 region has 17 residues. Germline V gene sequence: CDR1 DFQATT, CDR2 SNEGSKA (reference sequence). V lost 3 bases and J lost 2; bases outside the gene matches: 7. This CDR3 reads CSASRTSGRVPYNEQFF. CDR3 in DNA: TGCAGTGCTAGTAGAACTAGCGGGAGGGTTCCCTACAATGAGCAGTTCTTC.

The V and J genes are TRBV5-6 and TRBJ2-5; 8 bases line up with TRBD1. Per germline, CDR1 SGHDT and CDR2 YYEEEE. Unmatched junction bases numbered 7, after V lost 1 base and J lost 5 bases. The CDR3 totals 15 residues. DNA of the CDR3: TGTGCCAGCAGCTTGCTAACAGGGGGGAGGGAGACCCAGTACTTC. Protein sequence: CASSLLTGGRETQYF. The entire variable domain, with the rest obtained from reference TRBV5-6 and TRBJ2-5, is as follows: DAGVTQSPTHLIKTRGQQVTLRCSPKSGHDTVSWYQQALGQGPQFIFQYYEEEERQRGNFPDRFSGHQFPNYSSELNVNALLLGDSALYLCASSLLTGGRETQYFGPGTRLLVL.

The chain recombines TRBV19 with TRBJ2-5; 9 bases line up with TRBD1. After removal of 4 bases from V and 9 bases from J, the junction contained 12 bases not matched to a gene. Germline assignment: CDR1 LNHDA and CDR2 SQIVND (reference sequence). The CDR3 loop spans 15 amino acids. This CDR3 reads CASSTRTGEVEAQYF. The CDR3 bases are TGTGCCAGTAGTACTCGGACAGGGGAGGTTGAGGCCCAGTACTTC. Together with reference TRBV19 and TRBJ2-5, the CDR3 gives the full variable domain: DGGITQSPKYLFRKEGQNVTLSCEQNLNHDAMYWYRQDPGQGLRLIYYSQIVNDFQKGDIAEGYSVSREKKESFPLTVTSAQKNPTAFYLCASSTRTGEVEAQYFGPGTRLLVL.

The V and J genes are TRBV18 and TRBJ1-1, with D unclear. With 6 bases removed from V and 3 bases from J, the gap between germline ends came to 11 bases. The CDR3 spans 13 residues. Germline V gives CDR1 KGHSH, CDR2 LQKENI. The CDR3 region has the DNA TGTGCCAGCTCTCCAATCGAGGACACTGAAGCTTTCTTT. Protein product: CASSPIEDTEAFF.

The chain joins TRBV27 to TRBJ2-7; TRBD1 aligns across 9 bases. With 1 base clipped from V and 2 bases from J, the junction kept 9 bases outside the gene matches. The CDR3 totals 17 residues. Per the germline V gene, CDR1 is MNHEY and CDR2 is SMNVEV (reference sequence). The CDR3 coding sequence is TGTGCCAGCAGTTTATTTGGGGGACAGGGTCCTACCTACGAGCAGTACTTC. Its protein is CASSLFGGQGPTYEQYF.

In nucleotides, the CDR3 is TGTGCCAGCGAGACAGGGAGCTCCTACAATGAGCAGTTCTTC. As protein: CASETGSSYNEQFF. The gene calls are TRBV9 and TRBJ2-1, with 7 bases lining up with TRBD1. The J segment lost 0 bases and the V segment lost 7 bases, leaving 4 bases of the junction unmatched. Germline V lookup: CDR1 SGDLS, CDR2 YYNGEE. The CDR3 spans 14 residues.

This clone has only one observation. The chain couples TRBV5-1 to TRBJ1-2; 7 bases align to TRBD1. The trim removed 0 bases at V and 6 bases at J, leaving 2 bases unmatched. Germline V gives CDR1 SGHRS, CDR2 YFSETQ. CDR3 length: 13 residues. The CDR3 DNA reads TGCGCCAGCAGCTTGGCCCAGGGGGATGGCTACACCTTC. The encoded protein is CASSLAQGDGYTF.

This chain's CDR3 is CASSTADYNEQFF. The CDR3, as DNA: TGTGCCAGCAGCACAGCGGACTACAATGAGCAGTTCTTC. V gene TRBV12-3 or TRBV12-4 combines with J gene TRBJ2-1, with D possibly matching TRBD2 (5 bases). Trimming left V 6 bases short and J 3 bases short, with 9 bases between. The CDR3 is made up of 13 amino acids.

This clone showed up just once. V is TRBV6-5 and J is TRBJ2-1, with 10 bases fitting TRBD1. CDR1 MNHEY and CDR2 SVGAGI come from the germline V gene. V was pared by 5 bases and J by 4 bases, with 5 bases of the junction left unmatched. CDR3 length equals 15 residues. The CDR3 sequence: CASSTPGQGYNEQFF. CDR3 DNA sequence: TGTGCCAGCAGTACCCCGGGACAGGGGTACAATGAGCAGTTCTTC.

This clone was seen a single time. The rearrangement links TRBV13 to TRBJ1-6; tentatively, D is TRBD1 (5 bases). The CDR3 sequence is 16 residues long. V shed 2 bases and J shed 0 bases, with 8 bases lying between them. Germline CDR1 reads PRHDT; CDR2 reads FYEKMQ (reference sequence). The CDR3 sequence is CASSLQGSSYNSPLHF. The CDR3, as DNA: TGTGCCAGCAGCTTACAGGGAAGCTCCTATAATTCACCCCTCCACTTT.

This chain connects TRBV19 to TRBJ1-5; TRBD1 aligns across 10 bases. Germline-derived CDR1 and CDR2 are LNHDA and SQIVND (reference sequence). V trimming: 5 bases; J trimming: 6 bases; junction bases outside the gene matches: 4. The CDR3 covers 14 residues. CDR3 in amino acids: CASSPRQGAQPQHF. CDR3 sequence (DNA): TGTGCCAGTAGTCCAAGACAGGGGGCTCAGCCCCAGCATTTT.

The chain combines TRBV10-3 with TRBJ1-1; TRBD1 might be the D (6 bases). The ends were cut back, 3 bases at V and 0 bases at J, with 8 bases in the middle. The CDR3 covers 14 residues. Germline V gene data show CDR1 as ENHRY and CDR2 as SYGVKD. The CDR3 DNA is TGTGCCATCAGTGATGGGGGCTTGAACACTGAAGCTTTCTTT. Residues: CAISDGGLNTEAFF.

V is TRBV6-5 and J is TRBJ2-7; 8 nucleotides agree with TRBD1. From germline, CDR1 is MNHEY and CDR2 SVGAGI. V shed 5 bases, J shed 1 base, and the junction held 7 bases outside the gene matches. The CDR3 runs 15 residues. The CDR3 region is CASSLGQGRSYEQYF. In nucleotides, the CDR3 is TGTGCCAGCAGTCTAGGACAGGGCAGATCCTACGAGCAGTACTTC.

The chain links TRBV5-1 to TRBJ2-3; no firm D call. V lost 0 bases and J lost 2, with 10 bases in between. The CDR3 sequence is 15 residues long. Germline CDR1 is SGHRS and CDR2 is YFSETQ. The CDR3, as DNA: TGCGCCAGCAGCTTGGCTCTAGTTACCACAGATACGCAGTATTTT. This gives the protein CASSLALVTTDTQYF.

CDR3 nucleotide sequence: TGTGCCAGCAGCTTCGGGACAGGGATCTCACCCCTCCACTTT. The encoded protein is CASSFGTGISPLHF. The genes are TRBV11-2 and TRBJ1-6; 9 bases are a match to TRBD1. The V and J ends lost 3 bases and 10 bases, in that order; junction bases with no gene match: 4. This CDR3 comprises 14 residues. Germline V gene data show CDR1 as SGHAT and CDR2 as FQNNGV.

CDR3 sequence: CASSFEEGWGTQYF. The CDR3, as DNA: TGTGCCAGCAGTTTTGAAGAGGGCTGGGGGACCCAGTACTTC. V is TRBV6-5 and J is TRBJ2-5, with a tentative D call TRBD2 (5 bases). The CDR3 has 14 residues. The ends were cut back, 4 bases at V and 7 bases at J, with 16 bases in the middle. The germline gives CDR1 MNHEY, CDR2 SVGAGI.

V and J are TRBV15 and TRBJ1-6, with TRBD1 identical over 7 bases. The CDR3 consists of 15 residues. The V gene end was trimmed by 1 base and the J gene end by 8 bases; junction bases not matched to a gene: 5. Germline values: CDR1 LNHNV, CDR2 YYDKDF (reference sequence). This CDR3 is CATSRVITGDSPLHF. Written as DNA, the CDR3 is TGTGCCACCAGCAGAGTAATCACAGGGGATTCACCCCTCCACTTT. The full variable domain, rest sourced from reference TRBV15 and TRBJ1-6, is DAMVIQNPRYQVTQFGKPVTLSCSQTLNHNVMYWYQQKSSQAPKLLFHYYDKDFNNEADTPDNFQSRRPNTSFCFLDIRSPGLGDTAMYLCATSRVITGDSPLHFGNGTRLTVT.

The chain links TRBV12-3 or TRBV12-4 to TRBJ2-3; 8 nucleotides agree with TRBD1. Trimming removed 6 bases from V and 1 base from J; junction bases left unmatched: 0. The CDR3 has 13 amino acids. CDR3 protein: CASRGQGTDTQYF. In DNA form, the CDR3 reads TGTGCCAGCAGGGGACAGGGCACAGATACGCAGTATTTT.

V gene TRBV6-5 combines with J gene TRBJ1-2; D not resolved. Germline V lookup: CDR1 MNHEY, CDR2 SVGAGI. Trimming took off 1 base at V and 0 bases at J, with 6 bases between the two ends. The CDR3 loop spans 14 amino acids. The CDR3 loop reads CASSYFPANYGYTF. Written as DNA, the CDR3 is TGTGCCAGCAGTTACTTTCCGGCTAACTATGGCTACACCTTC.

V gene TRBV7-2 combines with J gene TRBJ1-5; D call uncertain. The CDR3 has 13 amino acids. V lost 1 base to trimming and J lost 6 bases, with 7 bases between them. CDR1 is SGHTA, CDR2 FQGNSA, per germline. The CDR3 protein is CASSLVYPQPQHF. In nucleotides, the CDR3 is TGTGCCAGCAGCTTAGTTTATCCTCAGCCCCAGCATTTT.

This clone was seen once. The CDR3 is CASSFNRGYSYNSPLHF. For the CDR3, the DNA is TGTGCCAGCAGTTTCAATAGGGGGTACTCCTATAATTCACCCCTCCACTTT. The rearrangement uses TRBV28 and TRBJ1-6, with a tentative D call TRBD1 (6 bases). The CDR3 length is 17 residues. V dropped 3 bases and J dropped 0 bases, with 12 bases sitting between them. In germline, CDR1 is MDHEN, CDR2 SYDVKM.

V usage is TRBV4-2 and J usage is TRBJ2-1, with 9 bases identical to TRBD2. Germline trimming cut 2 bases from V and 10 bases from J; bases unmatched to any gene: 12. Per the germline V gene, CDR1 is LGHNA and CDR2 is YNFKEQ. The CDR3 length is 16 residues. As DNA, the CDR3 is TGTGCCAGCAGCCAAATGAGCGGGAGGATATTTGGGGAGCAGTTCTTC. It yields the protein CASSQMSGRIFGEQFF.